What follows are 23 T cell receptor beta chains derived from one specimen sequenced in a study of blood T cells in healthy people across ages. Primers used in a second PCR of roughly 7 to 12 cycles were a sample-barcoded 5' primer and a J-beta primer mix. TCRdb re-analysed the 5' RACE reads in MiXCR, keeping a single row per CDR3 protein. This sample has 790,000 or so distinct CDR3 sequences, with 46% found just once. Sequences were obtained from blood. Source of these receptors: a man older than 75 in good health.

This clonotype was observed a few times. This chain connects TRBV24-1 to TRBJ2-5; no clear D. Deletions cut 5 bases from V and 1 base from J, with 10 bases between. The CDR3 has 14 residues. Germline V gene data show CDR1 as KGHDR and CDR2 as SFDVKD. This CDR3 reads CATSVSGSQETQYF. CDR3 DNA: TGTGCCACCAGTGTAAGTGGGTCCCAAGAGACCCAGTACTTC.

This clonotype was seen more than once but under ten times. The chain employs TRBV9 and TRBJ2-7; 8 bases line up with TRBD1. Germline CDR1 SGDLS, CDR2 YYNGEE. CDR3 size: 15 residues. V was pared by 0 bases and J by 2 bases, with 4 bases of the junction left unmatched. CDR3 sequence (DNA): TGTGCCAGCAGCGTAGCCGGGACAGGCACCTACGAGCAGTACTTC. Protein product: CASSVAGTGTYEQYF.

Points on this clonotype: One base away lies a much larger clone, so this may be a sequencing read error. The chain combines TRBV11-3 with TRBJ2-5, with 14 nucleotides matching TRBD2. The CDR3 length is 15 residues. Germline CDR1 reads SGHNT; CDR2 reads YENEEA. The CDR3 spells CAGSFGTSGSEEQYF. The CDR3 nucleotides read TGTGCCGGCAGCTTCGGGACTAGCGGGAGTGAAGAGCAGTACTTC.

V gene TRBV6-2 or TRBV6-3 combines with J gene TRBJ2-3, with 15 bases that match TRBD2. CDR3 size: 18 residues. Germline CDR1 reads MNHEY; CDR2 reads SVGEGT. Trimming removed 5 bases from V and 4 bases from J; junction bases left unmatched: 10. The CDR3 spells CASSPRTSGGARADTQYF. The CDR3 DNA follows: TGTGCCAGCAGTCCCCGGACTAGCGGGGGGGCCAGGGCAGATACGCAGTATTTT.

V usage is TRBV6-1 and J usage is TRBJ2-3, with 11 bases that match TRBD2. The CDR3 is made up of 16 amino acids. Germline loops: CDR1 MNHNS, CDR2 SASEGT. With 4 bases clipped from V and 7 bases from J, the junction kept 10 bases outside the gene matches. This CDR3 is CASSVIAGGPANTQYF. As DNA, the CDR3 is TGTGCCAGCAGTGTAATAGCGGGAGGGCCGGCGAATACGCAGTATTTT.

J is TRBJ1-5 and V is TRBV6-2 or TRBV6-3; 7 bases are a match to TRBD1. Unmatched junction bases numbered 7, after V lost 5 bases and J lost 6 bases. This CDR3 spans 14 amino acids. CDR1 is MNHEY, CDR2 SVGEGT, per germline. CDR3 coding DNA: TGTGCCAGCAGTGACCGACAGGGAAGTCAGCCCCAGCATTTT. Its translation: CASSDRQGSQPQHF.

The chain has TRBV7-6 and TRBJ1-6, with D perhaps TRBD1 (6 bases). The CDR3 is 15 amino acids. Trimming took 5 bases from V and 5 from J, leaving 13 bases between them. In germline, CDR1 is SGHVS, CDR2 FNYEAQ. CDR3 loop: CASSPRTANNSPLHF. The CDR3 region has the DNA TGTGCCAGCAGCCCAAGGACAGCGAATAATTCACCCCTCCACTTT. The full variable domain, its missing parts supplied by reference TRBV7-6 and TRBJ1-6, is GAGVSQSPRYKVTKRGQDVALRCDPISGHVSLYWYRQALGQGPEFLTYFNYEAQQDKSGLPNDRFSAERPEGSISTLTIQRTEQRDSAMYRCASSPRTANNSPLHFGNGTRLTVT.

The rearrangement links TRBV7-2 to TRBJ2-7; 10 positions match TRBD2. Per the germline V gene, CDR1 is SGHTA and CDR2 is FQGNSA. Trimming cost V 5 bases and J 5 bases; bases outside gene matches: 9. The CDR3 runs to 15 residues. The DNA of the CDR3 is TGTGCCAGCAGCCTCCCCCCTAGCGGGAGACACGAGCAGTACTTC. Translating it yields CASSLPPSGRHEQYF.

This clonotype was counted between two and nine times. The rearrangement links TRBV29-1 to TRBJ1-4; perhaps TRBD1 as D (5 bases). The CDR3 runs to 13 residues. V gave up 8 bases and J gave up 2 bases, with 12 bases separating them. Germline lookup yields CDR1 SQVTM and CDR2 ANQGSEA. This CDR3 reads CSTLDITNEKLFF. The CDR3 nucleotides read TGCAGCACCCTGGACATCACTAATGAAAAACTGTTTTTT. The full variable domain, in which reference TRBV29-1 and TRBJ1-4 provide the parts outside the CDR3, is SAVISQKPSRDICQRGTSLTIQCQVDSQVTMMFWYRQQPGQSLTLIATANQGSEATYESGFVIDKFPISRPNLTFSTLTVSNMSPEDSSIYLCSTLDITNEKLFFGSGTQLSVL.

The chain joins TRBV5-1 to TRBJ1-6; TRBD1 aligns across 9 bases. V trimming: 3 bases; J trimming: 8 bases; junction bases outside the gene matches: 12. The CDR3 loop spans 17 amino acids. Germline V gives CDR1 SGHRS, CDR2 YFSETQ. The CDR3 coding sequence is TGCGCCAGCAGCTCAGGCCCAAACAGGGGGCAATATTCACCCCTCCACTTT. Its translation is CASSSGPNRGQYSPLHF.

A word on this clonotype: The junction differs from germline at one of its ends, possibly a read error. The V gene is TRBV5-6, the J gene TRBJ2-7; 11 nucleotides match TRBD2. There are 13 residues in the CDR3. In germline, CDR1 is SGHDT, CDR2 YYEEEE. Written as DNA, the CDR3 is TGTGCCGGCAGCCCGGGACTAGCGGAAGAGCAGTACTTC. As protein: CAGSPGLAEEQYF. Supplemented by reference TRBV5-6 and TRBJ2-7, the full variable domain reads DAGVTQSPTHLIKTRGQQVTLRCSPKSGHDTVSWYQQALGQGPQFIFQYYEEEERQRGNFPDRFSGHQFPNYSSELNVNALLLGDSALYLCAGSPGLAEEQYFGPGTRLTVT.

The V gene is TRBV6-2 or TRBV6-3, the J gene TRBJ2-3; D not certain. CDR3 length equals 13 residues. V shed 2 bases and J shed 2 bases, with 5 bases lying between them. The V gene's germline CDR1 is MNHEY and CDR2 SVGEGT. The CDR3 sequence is CASSYQNTDTQYF. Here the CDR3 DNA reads TGTGCCAGCAGTTACCAGAACACAGATACGCAGTATTTT.

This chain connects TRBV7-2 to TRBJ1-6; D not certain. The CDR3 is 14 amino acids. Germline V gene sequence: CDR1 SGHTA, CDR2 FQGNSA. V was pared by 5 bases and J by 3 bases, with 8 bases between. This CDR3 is CASSIDGYNSPLHF. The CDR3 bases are TGTGCCAGCAGCATAGATGGCTATAATTCACCCCTCCACTTT.

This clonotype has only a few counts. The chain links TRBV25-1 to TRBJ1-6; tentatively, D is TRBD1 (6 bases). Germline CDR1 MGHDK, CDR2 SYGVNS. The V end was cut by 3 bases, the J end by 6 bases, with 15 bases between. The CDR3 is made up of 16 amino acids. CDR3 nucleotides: TGTGCCAGCAGTGATCGGACAGCCACTCGTAATTCACCCCTCCACTTT. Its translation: CASSDRTATRNSPLHF.

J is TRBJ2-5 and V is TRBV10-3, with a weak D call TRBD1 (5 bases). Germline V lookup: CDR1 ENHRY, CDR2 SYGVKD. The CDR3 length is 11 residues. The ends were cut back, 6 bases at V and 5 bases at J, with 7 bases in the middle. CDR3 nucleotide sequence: TGTGCCATCAGGGCAGGGGAGACCCAGTACTTC. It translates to CAIRAGETQYF.

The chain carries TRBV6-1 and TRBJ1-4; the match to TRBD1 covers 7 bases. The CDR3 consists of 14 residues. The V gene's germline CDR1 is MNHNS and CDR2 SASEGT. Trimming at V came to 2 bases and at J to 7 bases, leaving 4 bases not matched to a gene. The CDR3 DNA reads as TGTGCCAGCAGTGAACGACAGGGAACTGAAAAACTGTTTTTT. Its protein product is CASSERQGTEKLFF.

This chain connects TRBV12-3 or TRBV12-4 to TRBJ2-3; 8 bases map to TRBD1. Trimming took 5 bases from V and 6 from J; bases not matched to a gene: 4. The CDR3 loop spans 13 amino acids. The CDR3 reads CASSDRGGDTQYF. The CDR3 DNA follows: TGTGCCAGCAGTGACAGGGGCGGGGATACGCAGTATTTT.

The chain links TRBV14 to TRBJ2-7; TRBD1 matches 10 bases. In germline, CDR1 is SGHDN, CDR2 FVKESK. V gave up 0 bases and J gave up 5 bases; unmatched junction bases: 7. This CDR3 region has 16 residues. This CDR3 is CASSQDWDRGWDEQYF. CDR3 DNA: TGTGCCAGCAGCCAAGATTGGGACAGGGGTTGGGACGAGCAGTACTTC.

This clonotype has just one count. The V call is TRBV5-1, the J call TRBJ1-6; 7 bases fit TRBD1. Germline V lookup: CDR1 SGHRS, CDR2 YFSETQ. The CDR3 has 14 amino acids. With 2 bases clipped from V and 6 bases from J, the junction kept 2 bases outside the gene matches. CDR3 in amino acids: CASSFDRVNSPLHF. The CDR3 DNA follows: TGCGCCAGCAGCTTCGACAGGGTTAATTCACCCCTCCACTTT.

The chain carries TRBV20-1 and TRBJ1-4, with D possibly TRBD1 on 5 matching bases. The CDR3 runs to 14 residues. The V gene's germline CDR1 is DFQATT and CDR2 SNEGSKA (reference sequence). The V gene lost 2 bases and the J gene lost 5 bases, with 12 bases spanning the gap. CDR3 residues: CSARMAGGNEKLFF. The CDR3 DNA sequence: TGCAGTGCTAGAATGGCTGGGGGGAATGAAAAACTGTTTTTT.

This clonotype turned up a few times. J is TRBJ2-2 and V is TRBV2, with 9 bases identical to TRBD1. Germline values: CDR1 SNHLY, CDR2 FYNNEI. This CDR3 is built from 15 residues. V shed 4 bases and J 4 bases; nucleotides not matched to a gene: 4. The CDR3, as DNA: TGTGCCAGCAGTGGGACAGGGGTAGCCACCGGGGAGCTGTTTTTT. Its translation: CASSGTGVATGELFF. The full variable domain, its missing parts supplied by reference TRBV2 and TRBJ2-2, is EPEVTQTPSHQVTQMGQEVILRCVPISNHLYFYWYRQILGQKVEFLVSFYNNEISEKSEIFDDQFSVERPDGSNFTLKIRSTKLEDSAMYFCASSGTGVATGELFFGEGSRLTVL.

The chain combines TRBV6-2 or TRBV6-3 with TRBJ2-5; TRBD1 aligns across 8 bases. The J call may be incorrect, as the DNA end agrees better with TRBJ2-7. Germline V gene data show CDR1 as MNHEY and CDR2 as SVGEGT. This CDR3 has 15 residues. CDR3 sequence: CASRQLGQGRHEQYF. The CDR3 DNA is TGTGCCAGCAGACAACTTGGACAGGGTAGGCACGAGCAGTACTTC.

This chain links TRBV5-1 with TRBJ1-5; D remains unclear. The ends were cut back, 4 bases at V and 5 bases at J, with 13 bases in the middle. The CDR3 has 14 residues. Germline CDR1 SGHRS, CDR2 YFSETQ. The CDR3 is CASSPGLLDQPQHF. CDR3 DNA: TGCGCCAGCAGCCCCGGACTTTTGGATCAGCCCCAGCATTTT. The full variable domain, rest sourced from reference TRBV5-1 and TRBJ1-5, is KAGVTQTPRYLIKTRGQQVTLSCSPISGHRSVSWYQQTPGQGLQFLFEYFSETQRNKGNFPGRFSGRQFSNSRSEMNVSTLELGDSALYLCASSPGLLDQPQHFGDGTRLSIL.